The clone carrying this T cell receptor (beta chain) has just one count. Its specificity is not known. Germline loops: CDR1 MNHEY, CDR2 SVGAGI. This CDR3 is built from 14 residues. Trimming at V came to 2 bases and at J to 9 bases, leaving 8 bases not matched to a gene. The data were taken from a study of T-cell memory formation after mild COVID-19. Study-wide context: TCR clusters were largely donor specific. Findings of the study overall: Researchers report contracting CD4+ clones mostly in CM and EM, with CD8+ clones in EMRA. The finding that pre-infection memory included some responding clones suggested that cross-reactive memory joined.

TCRdb passed the 5' RACE reads through MiXCR, listing each CDR3 protein once. The data show 550,000 to 600,000 distinct CDR3 sequences, approximately 21% seen once. The V and J genes are TRBV6-5 and TRBJ2-7, with TRBD2 matching over 9 bases. The clonotype originates from an adult woman who had mild COVID-19 (a few samples of this study predate the infection). Cell type and time point are not known. The material sequenced was PBMCs or a T cell subset sorted from them (not recorded which). In DNA, the CDR3 is TGTGCCAGCAGTTACAATGGCGGGAGGGAGGGGCAGTACTTC. It encodes CASSYNGGREGQYF.